This T cell receptor (beta chain) was captured by sequencing in a study of T cell responses to AZD1222 COVID-19 vaccine. Study at large: Some second doses came at about 4 weeks and others at about 12 weeks; these were pooled. The study's findings and limits: Among spike-specific TCRs, nearly half reportedly target unmutated variant regions. Clonal diversity was possibly underestimated, and white British individuals and females predominated among donors. A rise in Spike-specific TCR breadth and depth followed two AZD1222 doses.

This clone turned up a few times. Its antigen is unidentified. Data came from immunoSEQ multiplex PCR; TCRdb stores just in-frame clones and leaves some out. The sample lists about 140,000 clones; about 92% were seen once. The CDR3 length is 13 residues. V gave up 3 bases and J gave up 2 bases, with 8 bases separating them. Germline V gives CDR1 SEHNR, CDR2 FQNEAQ (reference sequence). This sequence was found in an adult in good health. This specimen consisted of peripheral blood, obtained on day 0 of AZD1222 vaccination. V usage is TRBV7-9 and J usage is TRBJ2-7; tentatively, D is TRBD1 (6 bases). The CDR3 sequence: CASSFGTPYEQYF. The DNA of the CDR3 is TGTGCCAGCAGCTTCGGGACACCCTACGAGCAGTACTTC.